This T cell receptor beta chain was obtained from a study of long-term antiretroviral therapy in people with HIV. This clone was picked up one time. The libraries were made with immunoSEQ v3.0 at survey level. Profiling relied on immunoSEQ multiplex PCR, and the TCRdb table lists in-frame clones only, not all of them. Counted here are approximately 15,000 clones, nearly 90% occurring once; the ten biggest clones make up 11%. In germline, CDR1 is LGHNA, CDR2 YNFKEQ. V was shortened by 1 base and J by 6 bases, with 16 bases between the two germline ends. This CDR3 has 16 residues. The source of this sequence is a middle-aged man with HIV. The chain employs TRBV4-2 and TRBJ2-1, with a weak D call TRBD2 (6 bases). The material was unsorted PBMCs, obtained 6.2 years after starting antiretroviral therapy. The CDR3 here is CASSQGGLGGSNEQFF. The CDR3 bases are TGTGCCAGCAGCCAAGGAGGGCTGGGAGGAAGCAATGAGCAGTTCTTC.